A single sample gave rise to the 4 T cell receptor beta chains below, sequenced in a study of blood T cell repertoires in COVID-19. Assay: immunoSEQ multiplex PCR; the TCRdb copy retains only in-frame clones and omits some. Of tens of thousands of clones listed, around three quarters are singletons. The sequenced sample was peripheral blood. Source of these receptors: a woman older than 75 with acute or convalescent COVID-19.

This clone was seen once. This chain uses TRBV20-1 with TRBJ2-7; 8 positions agree with TRBD2. Germline values: CDR1 DFQATT, CDR2 SNEGSKA (reference sequence). The CDR3 is made up of 10 amino acids. The CDR3 here is CATGGIEQYF. In DNA form, the CDR3 reads TGCGCTACGGGGGGGATCGAGCAGTACTTC.

This clone came up once. The V and J genes are TRBV5-1 and TRBJ1-4, with TRBD1 matching 7 bases. V was clipped by 4 bases and J by 4 bases; unmatched bases: 10. The CDR3 covers 16 residues. Looked up from germline, CDR1 is SGHRS and CDR2 is YFSETQ. This CDR3 reads CASSTLPGQSNEKLFF. The CDR3 DNA is TGCGCCAGCAGCACGCTACCGGGACAGAGTAATGAAAAACTGTTTTTT.

The genes are TRBV29-1 and TRBJ2-3, with D possibly being TRBD2 (5 bases). Trimming took 5 bases from V and 0 from J, leaving 9 bases between them. The CDR3 consists of 13 residues. Germline values: CDR1 SQVTM, CDR2 ANQGSEA. The CDR3 sequence is CSVTQRSTDTQYF. Written as DNA, the CDR3 is TGCAGCGTTACCCAGCGGAGCACAGATACGCAGTATTTT.

DNA of the CDR3: TGCGCCAGCAGCTTGCGGCCGGACTCCGGAAACACCATATATTTT. It is translated as CASSLRPDSGNTIYF. The chain employs TRBV5-1 and TRBJ1-3; D gene ambiguous. From germline, CDR1 is SGHRS and CDR2 YFSETQ. V lost 1 base and J lost 4, with 12 bases in between. The CDR3 is 15 residues long.